Below, one T cell receptor (beta chain) is given with its context. Antigen: not known. This sample is drawn from a study of PD-1 blockade in classical Hodgkin lymphoma. The wider study: Intravenous infusions of nivolumab 3 mg/kg reached patients every 2 weeks.

The table came from immunoSEQ multiplex PCR; TCRdb's copy has only in-frame clones and leaves some out. The sample carries about 50,000 clones, about 80% recorded once. The time point is: cycle 4 day 1 (C4D1), after less than seven weeks of nivolumab. In every patient, relapse followed autologous stem cell transplantation, while exposure to brentuximab vedotin differed. Study-wide findings and caveats: When nivolumab was started under 1 year after ASCT, patients were excluded.

J gave up 3 bases and V 10 bases, and 5 bases lay outside the gene matches. The CDR3 is 13 residues long. Germline assignment: CDR1 ENHRY and CDR2 SYGVKD. This sequence joins TRBV10-3 and TRBJ2-3; 9 bases are shared with TRBD1. This receptor was identified in a human donor with classical Hodgkin lymphoma. The starting material was peripheral blood mononuclear cells (PBMCs), obtained before the fourth cycle of nivolumab. CDR3: CATGTGMTDTQYF. The DNA of the CDR3 is TGTGCCACCGGGACAGGGATGACAGATACGCAGTATTTT.